One T cell receptor (beta chain) is described in this entry. Its specificity is not known. PCR amplification relied on 60 Vbeta primers (plus 13 Jbeta primers). The table came from immunoSEQ multiplex PCR; TCRdb's copy has only in-frame clones and leaves some out. The top ten hold over 1.5% of the sample, which has more than 150,000 clones, 70% to 80% seen once. CDR1 is SGHTA and CDR2 is FQGNSA in the germline V gene. The CDR3 loop spans 15 amino acids. Trimming removed 1 base from V and 2 bases from J, with 9 bases in between. This sample stems from a study of cytomegalovirus exposure and HLA in healthy donors. As for the study in general: In an early release, HLA-typed donors contributed some 82 million unique TCR sequences.

Study results and limitations: Later, TCR association rates were found to vary by HLA locus, highest for DRB1 and lowest for HLA-C. Highly shared sequence variants in one cluster were likely a sequencing artifact. For most TCR sequences rarity was the rule, although some public TCRs occurred in many donors.

The specimen sequenced was PBMCs. This receptor was obtained from a girl aged 5-17 years in good health and CMV-seropositive. The chain couples TRBV7-2 to TRBJ1-3; D may be TRBD1 (6 bases). CDR3 in amino acids: CASSLEGEAGNTIYF. Written as DNA, the CDR3 is TGTGCCAGCAGCTTAGAGGGGGAAGCTGGAAACACCATATATTTT.